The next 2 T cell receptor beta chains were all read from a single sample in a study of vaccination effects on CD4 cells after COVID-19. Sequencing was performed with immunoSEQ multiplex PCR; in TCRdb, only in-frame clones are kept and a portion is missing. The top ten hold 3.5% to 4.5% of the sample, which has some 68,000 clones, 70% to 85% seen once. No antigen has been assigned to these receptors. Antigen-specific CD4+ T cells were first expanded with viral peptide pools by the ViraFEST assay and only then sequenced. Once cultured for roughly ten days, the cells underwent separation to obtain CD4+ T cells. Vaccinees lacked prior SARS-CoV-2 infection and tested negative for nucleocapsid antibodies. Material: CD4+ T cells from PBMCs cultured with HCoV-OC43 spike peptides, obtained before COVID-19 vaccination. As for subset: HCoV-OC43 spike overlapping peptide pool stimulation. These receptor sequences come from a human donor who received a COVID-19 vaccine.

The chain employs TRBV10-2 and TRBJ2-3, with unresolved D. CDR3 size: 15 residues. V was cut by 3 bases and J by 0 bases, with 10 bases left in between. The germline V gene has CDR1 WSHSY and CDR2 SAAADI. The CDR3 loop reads CASSDLGTSTDTQYF. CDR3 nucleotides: TGCGCCAGCAGTGATCTGGGAACTAGCACAGATACGCAGTATTTT.

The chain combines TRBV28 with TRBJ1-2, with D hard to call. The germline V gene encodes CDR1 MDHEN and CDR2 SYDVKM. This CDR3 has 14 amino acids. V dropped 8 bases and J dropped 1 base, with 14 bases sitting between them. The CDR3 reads CASRSFPLNYGYTF. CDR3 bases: TGTGCCAGCCGTAGTTTTCCCCTTAACTATGGCTACACCTTC.